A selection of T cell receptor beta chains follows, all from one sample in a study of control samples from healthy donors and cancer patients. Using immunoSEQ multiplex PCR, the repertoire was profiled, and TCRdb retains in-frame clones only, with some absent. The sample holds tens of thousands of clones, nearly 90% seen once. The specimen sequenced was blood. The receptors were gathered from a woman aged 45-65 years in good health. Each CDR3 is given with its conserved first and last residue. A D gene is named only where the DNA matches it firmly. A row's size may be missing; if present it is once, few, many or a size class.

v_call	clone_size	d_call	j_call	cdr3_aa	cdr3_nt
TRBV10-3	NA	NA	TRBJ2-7	CAISADSRGSYEQYF	TGTGCCATCAGTGCAGACTCCCGTGGTTCCTACGAGCAGTACTTC
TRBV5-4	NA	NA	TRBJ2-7	CASAPEVFHEQYF	TGTGCCAGCGCTCCTGAAGTGTTCCACGAGCAGTACTTC
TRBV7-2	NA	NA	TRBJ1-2	CASSPQAGPHGYTF	TGTGCCAGCAGCCCACAGGCGGGGCCCCATGGCTACACCTTC
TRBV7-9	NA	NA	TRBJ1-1	CASSLALGTAFF	TGTGCCAGCAGCTTAGCGCTAGGGACAGCTTTCTTT
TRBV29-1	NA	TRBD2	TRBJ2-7	CSVRGGSYEQYF	TGCAGCGTACGCGGGGGGAGCTACGAGCAGTACTTC
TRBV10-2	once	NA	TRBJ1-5	CASSEEGINQPQHF	TGCGCCAGCAGTGAGGAGGGTATCAATCAGCCCCAGCATTTT
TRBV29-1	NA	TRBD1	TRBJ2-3	CSVDADRGFDTQYF	TGCAGCGTTGATGCGGACAGGGGGTTTGATACGCAGTATTTT
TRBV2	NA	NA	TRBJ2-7	CASSEKSYEQYF	TGTGCCAGCAGTGAAAAATCCTACGAGCAGTACTTC
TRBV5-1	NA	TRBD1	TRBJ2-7	CASSRASTGPSYEQYF	TGCGCCAGCAGTCGGGCGTCGACAGGGCCATCCTACGAGCAGTACTTC
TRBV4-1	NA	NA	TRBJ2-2	CASSQDVSGVTGKLFF	TGCGCCAGCAGCCAAGATGTGAGTGGGGTCACGGGGAAGCTGTTTTTT
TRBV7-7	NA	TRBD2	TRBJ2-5	CASSLLAFETQYF	TGTGCCAGCAGCCTACTAGCGTTTGAGACCCAGTACTTC
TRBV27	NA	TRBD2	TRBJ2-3	CASRELAGGPDTQYF	TGTGCCAGCAGGGAGCTAGCGGGGGGGCCAGATACGCAGTATTTT
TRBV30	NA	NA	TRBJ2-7	CASGQSYEQYF	TGTGCCTCCGGACAGTCTTACGAGCAGTACTTC
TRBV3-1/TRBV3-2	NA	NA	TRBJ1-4	CASSQERLRANEKLFF	TGTGCCAGCAGCCAAGAACGGCTCAGGGCTAATGAAAAACTGTTTTTT
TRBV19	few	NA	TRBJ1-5	CASSYAGDSNQPQHF	TGTGCCAGTAGTTACGCAGGGGATAGCAATCAGCCCCAGCATTTT
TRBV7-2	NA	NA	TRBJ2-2	CASSLASRTGELFF	TGTGCCAGCAGCTTGGCCAGTCGGACCGGGGAGCTGTTTTTT
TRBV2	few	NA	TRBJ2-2	CASSEIRATGELFF	TGTGCCAGCAGTGAGATCCGGGCTACCGGGGAGCTGTTTTTT
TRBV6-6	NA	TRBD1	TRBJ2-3	CASSYGGQGPQKTQYF	TGTGCCAGCAGTTACGGGGGACAGGGGCCACAGAAAACGCAGTATTTT
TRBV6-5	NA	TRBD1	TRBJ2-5	CASSYWTGQETQYF	TGTGCCAGCAGTTACTGGACAGGGCAAGAGACCCAGTACTTC
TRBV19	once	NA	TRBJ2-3	CASSAAGASDTQYF	TGTGCCAGTAGTGCGGCAGGGGCATCAGATACGCAGTATTTT
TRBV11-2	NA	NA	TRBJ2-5	CASSSRTRLQETQYF	TGTGCCAGCAGTTCCCGGACGAGACTTCAAGAGACCCAGTACTTC
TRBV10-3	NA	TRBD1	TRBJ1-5	CAISEGTGIRQPQHF	TGTGCCATCAGTGAGGGGACAGGGATTCGTCAGCCCCAGCATTTT
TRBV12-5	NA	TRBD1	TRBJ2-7	CASGPGTGTHEQYF	TGTGCTAGTGGCCCCGGGACAGGGACCCACGAGCAGTACTTC
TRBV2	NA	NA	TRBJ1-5	CASSYDGLTGPQHF	TGTGCCAGCAGTTACGACGGACTTACAGGGCCCCAGCATTTT
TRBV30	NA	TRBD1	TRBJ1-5	CAWSRGTGVDWRNQPQHF	TGTGCCTGGAGTAGGGGGACAGGGGTTGATTGGCGAAATCAGCCCCAGCATTTT
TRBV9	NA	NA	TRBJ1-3	CASNMDGNTIYF	TGTGCCAGCAATATGGATGGAAACACCATATATTTT
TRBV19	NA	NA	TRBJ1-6	CASSREGSPLHF	TGTGCCAGTAGTCGGGAGGGGTCACCCCTCCACTTT
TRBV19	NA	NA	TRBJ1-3	CASLPRSTGGNTIYF	TGTGCCAGCCTTCCCCGCAGCACAGGGGGAAACACCATATATTTT
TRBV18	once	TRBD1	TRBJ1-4	CASSPPNRGFGKLFF	TGTGCCAGCTCACCTCCAAACAGGGGCTTCGGAAAACTGTTTTTT
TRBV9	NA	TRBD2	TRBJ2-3	CASSVEWGGTDTQYF	TGTGCCAGCAGCGTAGAGTGGGGGGGGACAGATACGCAGTATTTT
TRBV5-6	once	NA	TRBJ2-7	CASTLWADSYEQYF	TGTGCCAGCACCCTGTGGGCAGATTCCTACGAGCAGTACTTC
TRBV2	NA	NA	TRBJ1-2	CASSRWEGGGYTF	TGTGCCAGCAGCCGATGGGAGGGAGGGGGCTACACCTTC
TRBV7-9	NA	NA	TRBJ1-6	CASSLFGGHNSPLHF	TGTGCCAGCAGCTTATTCGGCGGACATAATTCACCCCTCCACTTT
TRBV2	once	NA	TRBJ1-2	CASSPTYGYTF	TGTGCCAGCAGTCCAACCTATGGCTACACCTTC
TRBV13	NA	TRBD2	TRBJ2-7	CASSSGLAIHEQYF	TGTGCCAGCAGCTCGGGACTAGCTATCCACGAGCAGTACTTC
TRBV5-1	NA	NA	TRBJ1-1	CASSLDQGNTEAFF	TGCGCCAGCAGCTTGGACCAGGGAAACACTGAAGCTTTCTTT
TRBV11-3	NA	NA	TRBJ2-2	CASSLQNPRGRTGELFF	TGTGCCAGCAGCTTACAAAATCCCAGGGGAAGAACCGGGGAGCTGTTTTTT